The entry below describes one T cell receptor (beta chain). The data are from a study of T-cell reconstitution after alpha-beta-depleted transplantation in children. Germline V gene lookup returns CDR1 ENHRY and CDR2 SYGVKD. V lost 10 bases and J 3 bases, leaving 13 bases between the germline ends. This CDR3 is 12 amino acids long. Using unique molecular identifiers, the investigators prepared the TCRbeta library. TCRdb reprocessed the PCR reads with MiXCR, giving one entry per CDR3 protein. The table records about 240,000 distinct CDR3 sequences, approximately 12% of them present only once. The sample was PBMCs from the stem cell graft donor, taken from the stem cell graft. The sequence came from a human donor who donated a stem cell graft to a child with acute lymphoblastic leukemia. This rearrangement joins TRBV10-3 to TRBJ2-7, with D maybe TRBD1 (6 bases). The CDR3 coding sequence is TGTGCCAGCCGGAGGACAGACTACGAGCAGTACTTC. As protein: CASRRTDYEQYF.